The following is a T cell receptor (beta chain) sequence with its context. The antigen remains undetermined. The method was immunoSEQ multiplex PCR; TCRdb's version includes in-frame clones alone and lacks a portion of them. The data contain around 60,000 clones, more than 75% of them singletons. The CDR3 length is 17 residues. Trimming cost V 6 bases and J 4 bases; bases outside gene matches: 14. CDR1 and CDR2 (germline): SNHLY, FYNNEI. The data were taken from a study of cytomegalovirus exposure and HLA in healthy donors. Study in general: The 130 or so validation repertoires, a later analysis reported, used the same platform as the 600 to 700 repertoires from the first cohort.

These donors were members of the approximately 110-subject validation cohort, a group separate from the approximately 620-subject first cohort. Study-level results: Per published reports, the classifier diagnosed cytomegalovirus status with high specificity and sensitivity. Among TCR beta chains, those listed as cytomegalovirus-associated numbered approximately 150.

What was sequenced was PBMCs. The TCR was taken from a man in his late teens or twenties in good health and CMV-seronegative. This sequence joins TRBV2 and TRBJ2-2; 7 bases match TRBD2. CDR3 residues: CASRRPKLADRTGELFF. The CDR3 nucleotides read TGTGCCAGCAGGAGGCCCAAGCTAGCGGACCGCACCGGGGAGCTGTTTTTT.